The T cell receptor (beta chain) under discussion was sequenced for a study of blood T cells in healthy people across ages. The study recruited healthy Caucasian donors from Russia who were aged about 6 to 90. Only a few counts were recorded for this clonotype. Trimming took 7 bases from V and 3 from J; bases not matched to a gene: 4. The germline V gene encodes CDR1 ENHRY and CDR2 SYGVKD. The CDR3 has 15 residues. Next came a second PCR, run for about 6 to 12 cycles, which used a sample-barcoded 5' primer along with a J-beta primer mix. TCRdb called the 5' RACE reads again in MiXCR, with one record for every CDR3 protein. The sample gives fewer than 1,200,000 distinct CDR3 sequences, approximately 25% of which show up once; 0.75% is in the top ten. The sample was also reused in another study, on T cells of mothers and their children. As reported in that work: Among related mother-child pairs, overlap was slightly higher than in unrelated pairs, though not significantly. T cell clones that were persistent and microchimeric went undetected.

The material sequenced was blood. The sequence came from a girl aged 2 to 10 in good health. The gene calls are TRBV10-3 and TRBJ2-3, with TRBD2 matching over 13 bases. The CDR3 here is CAIMKTSGRTDTQYF. The CDR3 nucleotides read TGTGCCATCATGAAGACTAGCGGGAGGACAGATACGCAGTATTTT.